This TCR beta chain was retrieved from a study of HIV-infected patients and healthy controls. cDNA was made from approximately 500 ng RNA using alpha and beta constant primers. Each of the alpha and beta chains got its own library through chain-specific third strand synthesis with indices. TCRdb analysed the 5' RACE reads with MiXCR anew, one entry per CDR3 protein. The sample yields about 12,000 distinct CDR3 sequences, approximately 11% seen once. CDR1 LNHDA and CDR2 SQIVND come from the germline V gene (reference sequence). The CDR3 sequence is 15 residues long. Trimming left V 6 bases short and J 2 bases short, with 14 bases between. All unsorted peripheral T cells were captured because whole blood was used without fractionation. The sample holds a few counts of this clonotype.

The rearrangement joins TRBV19 to TRBJ2-1, with D possibly TRBD1 on 5 matching bases. The clonotype originates from an adult in good health. Sequenced input: blood. CDR3: CASSPRASPYNEQFF. CDR3 DNA: TGTGCCAGTAGCCCCAGGGCGTCACCCTACAATGAGCAGTTCTTC.